The 20 T cell receptor beta chains reported below all come from one sample, sequenced in a study of OX40 agonist ivuxolimab in advanced cancers. Method: immunoSEQ multiplex PCR; TCRdb's copy keeps in-frame clones and lacks some. The sample consists of around 72,000 clones, around 89% of them appearing once. Sequencing used CD4+ or CD8+ T cells sorted from blood, obtained in a trial of the OX40 agonist ivuxolimab. The receptors come from an adult with an advanced solid tumor such as melanoma, head and neck, liver or kidney cancer.

The CDR3 region is CASSLEQLSTDTQYF. CDR3 in DNA: TGTGCCAGCAGCTTAGAACAGTTAAGCACAGATACGCAGTATTTT. V is TRBV7-9 and J is TRBJ2-3; D unclear. Trimming cost V 1 base and J 0 bases, with 8 bases left between them. Germline V gives CDR1 SEHNR, CDR2 FQNEAQ (reference sequence). The CDR3 contains 15 residues.

The V call is TRBV28, the J call TRBJ1-2; TRBD1 matches 7 bases. The CDR3 length is 13 residues. Germline V lookup: CDR1 MDHEN, CDR2 SYDVKM. The junction had 3 bases not matched to a gene; V was cut back by 4 bases and J by 4 bases. The DNA for the CDR3 is TGTGCCAGCAGTTCCGGACAGGTCTATGGCTACACCTTC. Its protein product is CASSSGQVYGYTF.

The chain couples TRBV19 to TRBJ2-2; D possibly corresponds to TRBD1 (6 bases). V shed 2 bases and J shed 4 bases, with 11 bases lying between them. This CDR3 region has 15 residues. The germline CDR1 and CDR2 sequences are LNHDA and SQIVND (reference sequence). This CDR3 reads CASSISGAGTGELFF. The CDR3 DNA sequence: TGTGCCAGTAGTATATCAGGGGCGGGCACCGGGGAGCTGTTTTTT.

This clone was seen only once. The DNA for the CDR3 is TGTGCCAGCAGCTCGACTAGCGTAGCCTACGAGCAGTACTTC. This sequence encodes CASSSTSVAYEQYF. The genes are TRBV5-4 and TRBJ2-7, with 8 bases lining up with TRBD2. Germline CDR1 reads SGHNT; CDR2 reads YYREEE (reference sequence). Trimming took 3 bases from V and 2 from J; bases not matched to a gene: 4. This CDR3 has 14 residues.

This chain connects TRBV18 to TRBJ1-2; 9 bases match TRBD1. This CDR3 has 15 residues. Germline-derived CDR1 and CDR2 are KGHSH and LQKENI. The V segment lost 3 bases and the J segment 2 bases; nucleotides outside the gene matches: 4. In DNA form, the CDR3 reads TGTGCCAGCTCACCCCGGACAGGGGACAACTATGGCTACACCTTC. Residues: CASSPRTGDNYGYTF.

This clone turned up a few times. V usage is TRBV11-2 and J usage is TRBJ1-2; D not certain. The CDR3 covers 12 residues. CDR1 is SGHAT and CDR2 is FQNNGV in the germline V gene. Trimming shortened V by 0 bases and J by 6 bases, and 5 bases separated the two germline ends. The CDR3 is CASSLEGNGYTF. CDR3 DNA sequence: TGTGCCAGCAGCTTAGAGGGGAATGGCTACACCTTC.

V is TRBV30 and J is TRBJ2-7; maybe TRBD1 (6 bases). This CDR3 has 14 amino acids. Germline-derived CDR1 and CDR2 are GTSNPN and SVGIG (reference sequence). V was cut by 3 bases and J by 5 bases, with 17 bases left in between. Written as DNA, the CDR3 is TGTGCCTGGAGCCGACGGGCCAGGGGCAACGAGCAGTACTTC. This translates into CAWSRRARGNEQYF.

V and J are TRBV4-1 and TRBJ2-5; D is ambiguous. The CDR3 is 14 amino acids. The V end was cut by 1 base, the J end by 6 bases, with 12 bases between. CDR1 and CDR2 from the germline V gene are MGHRA and YSYEKL. The CDR3 sequence: CASSQGDVIKTQYF. Written as DNA, the CDR3 is TGCGCCAGCAGCCAAGGGGATGTGATAAAGACCCAGTACTTC.

The rearrangement links TRBV5-1 to TRBJ2-7; D not certain. V gave up 0 bases and J gave up 0 bases, with 10 bases separating them. This CDR3 has 15 residues. From germline, CDR1 is SGHRS and CDR2 YFSETQ. The CDR3 bases are TGCGCCAGCAGCTTGGGGACGGCTAACTCCTACGAGCAGTACTTC. It specifies CASSLGTANSYEQYF.

J is TRBJ1-1 and V is TRBV5-6; D perhaps matches TRBD1 (5 bases). This CDR3 spans 16 amino acids. The V and J ends lost 2 bases and 4 bases respectively, with 18 bases between them. Germline lookup yields CDR1 SGHDT and CDR2 YYEEEE. DNA for the CDR3: TGTGCCAGCAGCTTCCGGGACCCCCTACTTGGCACTGAAGCTTTCTTT. Translating it yields CASSFRDPLLGTEAFF.

This chain connects TRBV5-4 to TRBJ1-6; a weak D match, TRBD1 (6 bases). Trimming took off 5 bases at V and 7 bases at J, with 13 bases between the two ends. Germline V gene sequence: CDR1 SGHNT, CDR2 YYREEE (reference sequence). The CDR3 covers 14 residues. CDR3 amino acids: CASSETGSNSPLHF. In nucleotides, the CDR3 is TGTGCCAGCAGTGAAACAGGGTCCAATTCACCCCTCCACTTT.

The chain combines TRBV6-5 with TRBJ1-5; TRBD1 aligns across 9 bases. Trimming removed 2 bases from V and 4 bases from J; junction bases left unmatched: 6. This CDR3 has 16 residues. In germline, CDR1 is MNHEY, CDR2 SVGAGI. The CDR3, as DNA: TGTGCCAGCAGTTACAGTGGGACAGGGCTAAATCAGCCCCAGCATTTT. Encoded protein: CASSYSGTGLNQPQHF.

This chain connects TRBV7-9 to TRBJ1-3; 8 bases are a match to TRBD1. This CDR3 contains 16 residues. Trimming took 5 bases from V and 6 from J; bases not matched to a gene: 12. The germline gives CDR1 SEHNR, CDR2 FQNEAQ (reference sequence). This chain's CDR3 is CASSKYRGVSENTIYF. The CDR3 DNA reads as TGTGCCAGCAGCAAATACAGGGGGGTCAGCGAAAACACCATATATTTT.

V gene TRBV7-6 combines with J gene TRBJ2-3, with D possibly TRBD2 on 5 matching bases. Germline CDR1 reads SGHVS; CDR2 reads FNYEAQ. The CDR3 contains 14 residues. V was shortened by 5 bases and J by 4 bases, with 13 bases between the two germline ends. This CDR3 reads CASSPPLAADTQYF. The CDR3 nucleotides are TGTGCCAGCAGCCCCCCCCTAGCCGCAGATACGCAGTATTTT.

The chain joins TRBV7-2 to TRBJ2-7; D not resolved. Germline CDR1 SGHTA, CDR2 FQGNSA. The CDR3 is 13 residues long. V was shortened by 1 base and J by 4 bases, with 8 bases between the two germline ends. The CDR3 bases are TGTGCCAGCAGCTTAGAGGCGGCGTACGAGCAGTACTTC. It codes for CASSLEAAYEQYF.

The chain employs TRBV27 and TRBJ2-7; D perhaps matches TRBD1 (5 bases). The CDR3 consists of 11 residues. Germline V CDR1 and CDR2: MNHEY, SMNVEV (reference sequence). V lost 6 bases, J lost 6 bases, and 9 bases lay in between. In nucleotides, the CDR3 is TGTGCCAGCAGAAGGGGTGGCGAGCAGTACTTC. It translates to CASRRGGEQYF.

This chain connects TRBV19 to TRBJ2-5; D call uncertain. CDR3 size: 13 residues. Trimming shortened V by 6 bases and J by 5 bases, and 13 bases separated the two germline ends. Germline V lookup: CDR1 LNHDA, CDR2 SQIVND (reference sequence). In DNA form, the CDR3 reads TGTGCCAGTAGGCCTGGTGTGTGGGAGACCCAGTACTTC. This encodes CASRPGVWETQYF.

The chain has TRBV6-1 and TRBJ2-7; D is possibly TRBD1 or TRBD2 (6 bases each). CDR1 is MNHNS, CDR2 SASEGT, per germline. This CDR3 is 12 amino acids long. Trimming pared 11 bases from V and 6 bases from J, leaving 17 bases between. In DNA, the CDR3 is TGTGCCGGGGGGAGTGGGGGCCCCGAGCAGTACTTC. Its translation: CAGGSGGPEQYF.

The chain is built from TRBV5-4 and TRBJ2-4, with D perhaps assigned TRBD1 or TRBD2 (6 bases each). With 3 bases removed from V and 2 bases from J, the gap between germline ends came to 15 bases. The CDR3 sequence is 16 residues long. Germline CDR1 and CDR2: SGHNT and YYREEE (reference sequence). CDR3 amino acids: CASSSGGVETKNIQYF. The DNA of the CDR3 is TGTGCCAGCAGCTCCGGGGGCGTTGAGACCAAAAACATTCAGTACTTC.

This sequence joins TRBV4-2 and TRBJ2-3; 8 bases align to TRBD2. Germline lookup yields CDR1 LGHNA and CDR2 YNFKEQ. This CDR3 is 15 amino acids long. The trim removed 5 bases at V and 1 base at J, leaving 5 bases unmatched. The CDR3 DNA sequence: TGTGCCAGCAGCTGGGGACTAGTTGGCACAGATACGCAGTATTTT. It is translated as CASSWGLVGTDTQYF.